The 25 T cell receptor beta chains in this list originate from one sample, sequenced in a study of blood T cell repertoires in COVID-19. Profiling relied on immunoSEQ multiplex PCR, and the TCRdb table lists in-frame clones only, not all of them. The data show some 290,000 clones, roughly 91% seen once. What was sequenced was PBMCs or T cells enriched from blood (not recorded which). These receptors were taken from a woman aged 30 to 39 who had recovered from COVID-19.

This sequence joins TRBV2 and TRBJ2-7, with TRBD2 as a possible D gene (6 bases). The CDR3 consists of 12 residues. Germline assignment: CDR1 SNHLY and CDR2 FYNNEI. Trimming shortened V by 3 bases and J by 9 bases, and 12 bases separated the two germline ends. The CDR3 region is CASSDGSVVQYF. CDR3 sequence (DNA): TGTGCCAGCAGTGACGGGAGCGTGGTGCAGTACTTC.

V and J are TRBV27 and TRBJ2-3; the match to TRBD2 covers 11 bases. With V trimmed by 2 bases and J by 0 bases, 7 bases remained unmatched. The length of the CDR3 is 18 residues. The germline CDR1 and CDR2 sequences are MNHEY and SMNVEV (reference sequence). CDR3: CASSLQGTSGTSTDTQYF. DNA for the CDR3: TGTGCCAGCAGTTTACAAGGGACTAGCGGAACTAGCACAGATACGCAGTATTTT.

The genes are TRBV2 and TRBJ2-7; 10 bases are shared with TRBD2. CDR1 and CDR2 (germline): SNHLY, FYNNEI. With V trimmed by 2 bases and J by 2 bases, 3 bases remained unmatched. The CDR3 is 15 amino acids. DNA for the CDR3: TGTGCCAGCAGTGAACTAGCGGGGGAGCCCTACGAGCAGTACTTC. It yields the protein CASSELAGEPYEQYF.

The J gene is TRBJ2-7, the V gene TRBV7-2, with D perhaps TRBD1 (5 bases). The CDR3 length is 13 residues. Germline CDR1 reads SGHTA; CDR2 reads FQGNSA. V gave up 1 base and J gave up 7 bases, with 11 bases separating them. The CDR3 DNA sequence: TGTGCCAGCAGCTTAGGTTCCAGGGCGGAGCAGTACTTC. Translated, it gives CASSLGSRAEQYF.

V gene TRBV30 combines with J gene TRBJ1-5, with D possibly matching TRBD1 (5 bases). Germline V gives CDR1 GTSNPN, CDR2 SVGIG (reference sequence). V lost 4 bases and J 0 bases, leaving 7 bases between the germline ends. The CDR3 spans 13 residues. Here the CDR3 reads CAWTGSSNQPQHF. The DNA for the CDR3 is TGTGCCTGGACAGGGTCTAGCAATCAGCCCCAGCATTTT.

The chain is built from TRBV2 and TRBJ2-1; no definite D call. The CDR3 runs 17 residues. Looked up from germline, CDR1 is SNHLY and CDR2 is FYNNEI. V was trimmed by 6 bases and J by 4 bases, leaving 22 bases between them. CDR3 amino acids: CASRIAPAAPWYNEQFF. As DNA, the CDR3 is TGTGCCAGCAGGATCGCCCCGGCGGCCCCGTGGTACAATGAGCAGTTCTTC.

This clone was seen a single time. This chain links TRBV10-3 with TRBJ2-7; no clear D gene. V gave up 11 bases and J gave up 5 bases, with 13 bases separating them. This CDR3 has 11 amino acids. The germline V gene has CDR1 ENHRY and CDR2 SYGVKD. CDR3 amino acids: CARSLRNEQYF. In DNA, the CDR3 is TGTGCCCGGAGCCTACGAAACGAGCAGTACTTC.

The V gene is TRBV11-2, the J gene TRBJ2-3; D gene uncertain. V was shortened by 4 bases and J by 2 bases, with 10 bases between the two germline ends. Per the germline V gene, CDR1 is SGHAT and CDR2 is FQNNGV. The CDR3 is 14 residues long. The CDR3 coding sequence is TGTGCCAGCAGCTCTTCGCGGCCCACAGATACGCAGTATTTT. Translating gives CASSSSRPTDTQYF.

V usage is TRBV4-2 and J usage is TRBJ2-2; 15 positions match TRBD2. Germline V gene data show CDR1 as LGHNA and CDR2 as YNFKEQ. This CDR3 has 18 residues. Trimming cost V 4 bases and J 7 bases; bases outside gene matches: 10. The CDR3 sequence is CASSRLGTSGRPGGELFF. CDR3 sequence (DNA): TGTGCCAGCAGCCGCCTCGGGACTAGCGGGAGGCCGGGCGGGGAGCTGTTTTTT.

This sequence joins TRBV4-1 and TRBJ2-7; maybe TRBD1 (6 bases). From germline, CDR1 is MGHRA and CDR2 YSYEKL. The CDR3 is made up of 16 amino acids. The ends were cut back, 1 base at V and 0 bases at J, with 13 bases in the middle. The CDR3 sequence is CASSQAGTLSSYEQYF. The CDR3, as DNA: TGCGCCAGCAGCCAAGCCGGGACACTGAGCTCCTACGAGCAGTACTTC.

This chain connects TRBV4-2 to TRBJ1-2; D is ambiguous. In germline, CDR1 is LGHNA, CDR2 YNFKEQ. This CDR3 spans 16 amino acids. Trimming took 0 bases from V and 5 from J, leaving 16 bases between them. CDR3 region: CASSQDLDSVTYGYTF. The DNA of the CDR3 is TGTGCCAGCAGCCAAGATCTGGACTCGGTCACGTATGGCTACACCTTC.

V and J are TRBV5-4 and TRBJ1-1; D gene ambiguous. Trimming took 6 bases from V and 0 from J, leaving 12 bases between them. CDR1 SGHNT and CDR2 YYREEE come from the germline V gene (reference sequence). This CDR3 has 14 residues. The CDR3 loop is CASTSTTMNTEAFF. The CDR3 region has the DNA TGTGCCAGCACCAGTACCACCATGAACACTGAAGCTTTCTTT. The whole variable domain, remainder taken from reference TRBV5-4 and TRBJ1-1, is ETGVTQSPTHLIKTRGQQVTLRCSSQSGHNTVSWYQQALGQGPQFIFQYYREEENGRGNFPPRFSGLQFPNYSSELNVNALELDDSALYLCASTSTTMNTEAFFGQGTRLTVV.

The J gene is TRBJ2-7, the V gene TRBV4-1; possible D gene TRBD1, 7 bases. V was pared by 0 bases and J by 6 bases, with 15 bases between. The CDR3 is made up of 15 amino acids. CDR1 MGHRA and CDR2 YSYEKL come from the germline V gene. CDR3 in DNA: TGCGCCAGCAGCCAAGATGACAGGGAGGTGTTCGAGCAGTACTTC. Translated, it gives CASSQDDREVFEQYF.

This rearrangement joins TRBV6-1 to TRBJ2-1, with 16 bases identical to TRBD2. Germline loops: CDR1 MNHNS, CDR2 SASEGT. V trimming: 7 bases; J trimming: 13 bases; junction bases outside the gene matches: 10. There are 15 residues in the CDR3. The CDR3 DNA follows: TGTGCCAGCATCTCCGGGACTAGCGGGAGGGCCACCCAGTTCTTC. Its translation: CASISGTSGRATQFF.

This chain links TRBV10-3 with TRBJ2-7; 9 nucleotides line up with TRBD2. CDR1 is ENHRY and CDR2 is SYGVKD in the germline V gene. The length of the CDR3 is 16 residues. V shed 7 bases, J shed 3 bases, and the junction held 13 bases outside the gene matches. CDR3 sequence (DNA): TGTGCCATCAAAGGGGGGACAGCGGGAGGCCTCTACGAGCAGTACTTC. It yields the protein CAIKGGTAGGLYEQYF.

This chain connects TRBV9 to TRBJ1-2; 7 nucleotides align to TRBD1. Trimming cost V 3 bases and J 4 bases; bases outside gene matches: 6. The germline V gene has CDR1 SGDLS and CDR2 YYNGEE. The CDR3 length is 14 residues. CDR3 sequence: CASSGTGSSYGYTF. Written as DNA, the CDR3 is TGTGCCAGCAGCGGGACAGGATCGTCCTATGGCTACACCTTC. Using reference TRBV9 and TRBJ1-2 for the parts outside the CDR3, the full variable domain is DSGVTQTPKHLITATGQRVTLRCSPRSGDLSVYWYQQSLDQGLQFLIQYYNGEERAKGNILERFSAQQFPDLHSELNLSSLELGDSALYFCASSGTGSSYGYTFGSGTRLTVV.

This rearrangement joins TRBV25-1 to TRBJ2-3; 8 nucleotides align to TRBD2. The trim removed 3 bases at V and 3 bases at J, leaving 5 bases unmatched. Germline V gene data show CDR1 as MGHDK and CDR2 as SYGVNS. The CDR3 sequence is 15 residues long. CDR3 sequence: CASSELAGGTDTQYF. The DNA for the CDR3 is TGTGCCAGCAGTGAGTTGGCGGGAGGAACAGATACGCAGTATTTT.

The chain joins TRBV27 to TRBJ1-3; 7 positions agree with TRBD1. This CDR3 comprises 15 residues. Germline values: CDR1 MNHEY, CDR2 SMNVEV (reference sequence). Trimming took 3 bases from V and 4 from J; bases not matched to a gene: 6. In DNA form, the CDR3 reads TGTGCCAGCAGTTTCTCGGGGACAGTAGGAAACACCATATATTTT. Translation: CASSFSGTVGNTIYF.

This clone has only a few counts. The genes are TRBV15 and TRBJ1-1; weak D call: TRBD1 (5 bases). This CDR3 has 14 residues. Germline loops: CDR1 LNHNV, CDR2 YYDKDF (reference sequence). Deletions cut 3 bases from V and 5 bases from J, with 13 bases between. CDR3 nucleotide sequence: TGTGCCACCAGCAGCCAACGGGGGGATACTGAAGCTTTCTTT. Protein: CATSSQRGDTEAFF.

This clone appeared a few times. The chain uses TRBV30 and TRBJ1-2; D might be TRBD1 (6 bases). CDR1 GTSNPN and CDR2 SVGIG come from the germline V gene (reference sequence). V was clipped by 0 bases and J by 4 bases, with 12 bases between them. The CDR3 extends over 14 amino acids. The CDR3 nucleotides are TGTGCCTGGAGTGTACAGGGTGATATCTATGGCTACACCTTC. This codes for CAWSVQGDIYGYTF.

J is TRBJ2-7 and V is TRBV7-2, with D perhaps TRBD2 (5 bases). The CDR3 has 16 amino acids. CDR1 and CDR2 (germline): SGHTA, FQGNSA. Deletions cut 1 base from V and 3 bases from J, with 16 bases between. The DNA for the CDR3 is TGTGCCAGCAGCTTAGTGAGGGATAGGATCGGCTACGAGCAGTACTTC. Translation gives CASSLVRDRIGYEQYF.

This clone showed up just a few times. This rearrangement joins TRBV27 to TRBJ2-1, with TRBD2 matching 12 bases. CDR1 is MNHEY and CDR2 is SMNVEV in the germline V gene (reference sequence). With 4 bases clipped from V and 4 bases from J, the junction kept 8 bases outside the gene matches. This CDR3 region has 17 residues. This chain's CDR3 is CASSSQGLAGWYNEQFF. CDR3 coding DNA: TGTGCCAGCAGTTCACAAGGACTAGCGGGATGGTACAATGAGCAGTTCTTC.

The chain combines TRBV12-3 or TRBV12-4 with TRBJ1-2; maybe TRBD1 (6 bases). Deletions cut 6 bases from V and 8 bases from J, with 16 bases between. The CDR3 is 13 amino acids. The CDR3 region is CASSQQGALGYTF. The CDR3 nucleotides read TGTGCCAGCAGCCAACAGGGAGCCCTGGGCTACACCTTC.

V usage is TRBV24-1 and J usage is TRBJ2-5; 10 bases align to TRBD2. The CDR3 runs 17 residues. The germline gives CDR1 KGHDR, CDR2 SFDVKD. V shed 4 bases and J 5 bases; nucleotides not matched to a gene: 12. For the CDR3, the DNA is TGTGCCACCAGTGAGGGTCTAGCGGGAGCCCCGCGGGAGACCCAGTACTTC. Amino acid sequence: CATSEGLAGAPRETQYF.

The CDR3 loop is CASSSPGQGSSPLHF. CDR3 sequence (DNA): TGTGCCAGCAGCTCTCCCGGACAGGGGAGCTCACCCCTCCACTTT. This chain uses TRBV5-6 with TRBJ1-6, with 9 bases matching TRBD1. Germline V gene lookup returns CDR1 SGHDT and CDR2 YYEEEE. There are 15 residues in the CDR3. V lost 3 bases to trimming and J lost 10 bases; unmatched junction nucleotides: 8.